These 13 T cell receptor beta chains came from one sample sequenced in a study of vaccination and CD4 T cells after COVID-19. Their antigens remain unidentified. The treatment is: approximately nine-day PBMC culture with coronavirus spike peptide pools or control peptides (ViraFEST assay). Oncomine TCR Beta short-read sequencing was applied to DNA from cultured CD4+ T cells. TCRdb recomputed calls from the PCR reads with MiXCR, one row per CDR3 protein. The sample carries around 2,900 distinct CDR3 sequences, 75% to 90% recorded once. Specimen: CD4+ T cells from blood, cultured in vitro. The receptors here all came from a human donor who had recovered from COVID-19.

V gene TRBV24-1 combines with J gene TRBJ2-7; no clear D. CDR3 length equals 12 residues. Germline CDR1 and CDR2: KGHDR and SFDVKD. Trimming left V 7 bases short and J 3 bases short, with 9 bases between. CDR3 nucleotides: TGTGCCACCAGCGGACCGAACTACGAGCAGTACTTC. It yields the protein CATSGPNYEQYF.

J is TRBJ1-2 and V is TRBV19; the D is unclear. CDR3 length: 13 residues. V was clipped by 7 bases and J by 5 bases, with 14 bases between them. Looked up from germline, CDR1 is LNHDA and CDR2 is SQIVND (reference sequence). CDR3 DNA: TGTGCCAGTATCAAGCTCGACGGATATGGCTACACCTTC. This sequence encodes CASIKLDGYGYTF.

This chain uses TRBV6-2 or TRBV6-3 with TRBJ1-1; tentatively, D is TRBD1 (5 bases). This CDR3 contains 14 residues. V was cut by 5 bases and J by 4 bases, with 14 bases left in between. Germline CDR1 MNHEY, CDR2 SVGEGT. The CDR3 DNA reads as TGTGCCAGCAGTACCCGATTGGGGGGCACTGAAGCTTTCTTT. Its protein is CASSTRLGGTEAFF.

J is TRBJ1-2 and V is TRBV20-1; D is unresolved. The CDR3 has 16 amino acids. Trimming took off 1 base at V and 3 bases at J, with 18 bases between the two ends. CDR1 DFQATT and CDR2 SNEGSKA come from the germline V gene (reference sequence). The CDR3 nucleotides read TGCAGTGCTAGAGCGGTTGGGGAAGCCCACGACTATGGCTACACCTTC. As protein: CSARAVGEAHDYGYTF.

This clonotype is judged hyperexpanded. In DNA form, the CDR3 reads TGCAGTGCTAGAGTTGGGGGGTCTAATCAGCCCCAGCATTTT. It specifies CSARVGGSNQPQHF. V gene TRBV20-1 combines with J gene TRBJ1-5; a possible D gene is TRBD1 (5 bases). Germline CDR1 and CDR2: DFQATT and SNEGSKA (reference sequence). V was trimmed by 1 base and J by 4 bases, leaving 11 bases between them. The CDR3 extends over 14 amino acids.

The chain has TRBV30 and TRBJ1-3; D remains ambiguous. The V end was cut by 4 bases, the J end by 0 bases, with 7 bases between. The CDR3 runs 13 residues. Germline CDR1 GTSNPN, CDR2 SVGIG (reference sequence). The CDR3 is CAWTGSSGNTIYF. In DNA form, the CDR3 reads TGTGCCTGGACAGGCAGCTCTGGAAACACCATATATTTT.

The chain recombines TRBV19 with TRBJ1-5, with TRBD1 as a possible D gene (6 bases). V shed 3 bases and J shed 0 bases, with 15 bases lying between them. CDR3 size: 17 residues. CDR1 is LNHDA, CDR2 SQIVND, per germline (reference sequence). The CDR3 protein is CASSILLAQGSNQPQHF. Written as DNA, the CDR3 is TGTGCCAGTAGTATCCTTCTAGCACAGGGTAGCAATCAGCCCCAGCATTTT.

CDR3: CASRTRDRGREAFF. CDR3 coding DNA: TGTGCCAGCAGGACACGGGACAGGGGCCGGGAAGCTTTCTTT. The chain is built from TRBV6-1 and TRBJ1-1, with 10 bases fitting TRBD1. The CDR3 consists of 14 residues. V dropped 6 bases and J dropped 8; count of bases not matched to a gene: 9. The germline V gene encodes CDR1 MNHNS and CDR2 SASEGT.

The J gene is TRBJ1-5, the V gene TRBV5-8; D ambiguous. Germline CDR1 and CDR2: SGHTS and YDEGEE. The CDR3 runs 13 residues. Trimming shortened V by 2 bases and J by 3 bases, and 6 bases separated the two germline ends. Here the CDR3 reads CASSFGYNQPQHF. The CDR3 coding sequence is TGTGCCAGCAGCTTTGGGTACAATCAGCCCCAGCATTTT.

The CDR3 protein is CASSNRRPGESSFYGYTF. CDR3 nucleotides: TGTGCCAGCAGCAATCGGAGGCCAGGGGAGTCCTCTTTCTACGGCTACACCTTC. The J gene is TRBJ1-2, the V gene TRBV21-1; the DNA was not used to check the table's D call, TRBD1. TRBV21-1 is classified as a pseudogene. This CDR3 has 18 residues.

The V call is TRBV6-5, the J call TRBJ1-6; no clear D. The CDR3 runs 16 residues. CDR1 and CDR2 (germline): MNHEY, SVGAGI. The germline V and J ends were trimmed by 0 bases and 5 bases, with 11 bases remaining between them. CDR3 residues: CASSYSRAWDNSPLHF. In nucleotides, the CDR3 is TGTGCCAGCAGTTACTCTCGGGCGTGGGATAATTCACCCCTCCACTTT.

The chain combines TRBV2 with TRBJ1-5; TRBD1 agrees at 8 bases. This CDR3 is 15 amino acids long. CDR1 SNHLY and CDR2 FYNNEI come from the germline V gene. With 5 bases clipped from V and 7 bases from J, the junction kept 10 bases outside the gene matches. The CDR3: CASSPRQGTGQPQHF. CDR3 DNA sequence: TGTGCCAGCAGTCCAAGACAGGGGACAGGCCAGCCCCAGCATTTT.

The rearrangement joins TRBV6-1 to TRBJ1-2; 8 bases map to TRBD1. This CDR3 is 13 amino acids long. V trimming: 7 bases; J trimming: 4 bases; junction bases outside the gene matches: 5. CDR1 is MNHNS and CDR2 is SASEGT in the germline V gene. CDR3 in amino acids: CASTAGQVYGYTF. The DNA for the CDR3 is TGTGCCAGCACTGCGGGACAGGTCTATGGCTACACCTTC.